The text below deals with one T cell receptor (beta chain). No antigen is known for it. This specimen comes from a study of OX40 agonist ivuxolimab in advanced cancers. On the study more broadly: Patients received the agonistic anti-OX40 (CD134) antibody ivuxolimab. Three partial responders included one hepatocellular carcinoma patient and two cutaneous melanoma patients.

General study findings and limits: On average, CD8+ T cells had more expanded clones than CD4+. By week 6 at 0.1 to 3.0 mg/kg, blood CD4+ and CD8+ T cells had expanded clonally.

Method: immunoSEQ multiplex PCR; TCRdb's copy keeps in-frame clones and lacks some. The table includes some 64,000 clones, roughly nine tenths detected once. The ends were cut back, 3 bases at V and 2 bases at J, with 16 bases in the middle. The CDR3 runs 16 residues. CDR1 MNHNY and CDR2 SVGAGI come from the germline V gene (reference sequence). The sample consisted of CD4+ or CD8+ T cells sorted from blood, taken in a trial of the OX40 agonist ivuxolimab. The clonotype comes from an adult with an advanced solid tumor such as melanoma, head and neck, liver or kidney cancer. The chain couples TRBV6-6 to TRBJ2-5; tentative D call: TRBD1 (7 bases). This CDR3 reads CASSYQLTGTQETQYF. CDR3 sequence (DNA): TGTGCCAGCAGTTATCAACTGACAGGGACTCAAGAGACCCAGTACTTC.